A single sample gave rise to the 16 T cell receptor beta chains below, sequenced in a study of metastatic and nonmetastatic thyroid tumors. TCRdb re-clonotyped the PCR reads via MiXCR. The table has 35,000 to 45,000 clones, 20% to 25% seen once. Each patient went into thyroid surgery without having received any treatment. Sequencing was done on a sample of blood. All receptors come from a female donor with papillary thyroid cancer or a benign thyroid nodule (not recorded which). Some clones in this sample may be carry-over from other donors' samples.

This clone was seen ten or more times. The gene calls are TRBV28 and TRBJ1-5, with D uncertain. Germline CDR1 is MDHEN and CDR2 is SYDVKM. The CDR3 sequence is 12 residues long. Trimming removed 10 bases from V and 3 bases from J, with 10 bases in between. The CDR3 protein is CAIGPTNQPQHF. The CDR3 DNA follows: TGTGCCATAGGACCTACCAATCAGCCCCAGCATTTT.

The genes are TRBV7-9 and TRBJ2-7, with no clear D. Germline lookup yields CDR1 SEHNR and CDR2 FQNEAQ (reference sequence). The CDR3 totals 12 residues. The V end lost 5 bases, the J end lost 4 bases, and 9 bases lay between the germline ends. The CDR3 protein is CASSNQKYEQYF. In DNA, the CDR3 is TGTGCCAGCAGCAACCAGAAGTACGAGCAGTACTTC.

This clone was recorded a few times. J is TRBJ1-1 and V is TRBV30, with 8 bases fitting TRBD1. Germline V gives CDR1 GTSNPN, CDR2 SVGIG (reference sequence). This CDR3 comprises 14 residues. The V gene end was trimmed by 3 bases and the J gene end by 1 base; junction bases not matched to a gene: 4. The CDR3 here is CAWRRTGRNTEAFF. The DNA of the CDR3 is TGTGCCTGGAGGAGGACAGGGAGGAACACTGAAGCTTTCTTT.

This clone was found many times. In the same sample, other DNA sequences code for this CDR3. The genes are TRBV5-1 and TRBJ1-1; 10 positions agree with TRBD1. The CDR3 totals 15 residues. The germline V gene has CDR1 SGHRS and CDR2 YFSETQ. V was clipped by 0 bases and J by 5 bases; unmatched bases: 4. CDR3 nucleotides: TGCGCCAGCAGCTTGGTGGGACAGGGGTTTACTGAAGCTTTCTTT. The encoded protein is CASSLVGQGFTEAFF.

This clone has ten or more counts. Other nucleotide sequences in the sample specify the same CDR3. This chain uses TRBV28 with TRBJ1-4; 8 bases agree with TRBD1. CDR1 and CDR2 (germline): MDHEN, SYDVKM. V was pared by 8 bases and J by 6 bases, with 5 bases of the junction left unmatched. There are 13 residues in the CDR3. CDR3 in DNA: TGTGCCAGCCAAACAGGGGGTGATGAAAAACTGTTTTTT. Encoded protein: CASQTGGDEKLFF.

Concerning this clone itself: A much more abundant neighbour one base away suggests this may be a read error. The rearrangement joins TRBV3-1 to TRBJ1-1, with 7 bases identical to TRBD1. Germline V lookup: CDR1 LGHDT, CDR2 YNNKEL (reference sequence). V was pared by 7 bases and J by 7 bases, with 9 bases of the junction left unmatched. CDR3 length: 13 residues. The CDR3 loop reads CASIHTRGNEAFF. The CDR3 DNA reads TGTGCCAGCATCCACACCAGGGGGAATGAAGCTTTCTTT.

Note on this clone: The junction shows a germline mismatch at one end, possibly a read error. This chain connects TRBV11-2 to TRBJ2-7; no clear D gene. CDR1 is SGHAT, CDR2 FQNNGV, per germline. CDR3 size: 12 residues. For the CDR3, the DNA is TGTACCAGCAGCTTTAGGGTGGGCGAGCATTACTTC. Protein sequence: CTSSFRVGEHYF.

This clone has at least ten counts. V and J are TRBV20-1 and TRBJ1-1; a possible D gene is TRBD1 (5 bases). V was shortened by 6 bases and J by 2 bases, with 19 bases between the two germline ends. From germline, CDR1 is DFQATT and CDR2 SNEGSKA (reference sequence). This CDR3 spans 15 amino acids. The CDR3 region has the DNA TGCAGTGCGAAACCACCGGGGACGGTCAACACTGAAGCTTTCTTT. This codes for CSAKPPGTVNTEAFF.

A word on this clone: No conserved phenylalanine or tryptophan ends this CDR3, so it is likely a read error. CDR3 sequence reads: CSALPGTRDTDTQYL. The DNA for the CDR3 is TGCAGTGCTCTCCCCGGGACTAGGGACACAGATACGCAGTATCTT. The chain has TRBV20-1 and TRBJ2-3, with TRBD2 matching 8 bases. CDR3 length equals 15 residues. V trimming: 5 bases; J trimming: 2 bases; junction bases outside the gene matches: 9. CDR1 and CDR2 (germline): DFQATT, SNEGSKA (reference sequence).

The V gene is TRBV18, the J gene TRBJ2-3; D ambiguous. CDR3 length: 15 residues. V lost 5 bases and J 4 bases, leaving 16 bases between the germline ends. Germline V gene data show CDR1 as KGHSH and CDR2 as LQKENI. The chain's CDR3 is CASSTVTDLSDTQYF. DNA of the CDR3: TGTGCCAGCTCAACGGTCACTGATTTGTCAGATACGCAGTATTTT.

This clone is categorized as medium-sized (0.01 to 0.1%). The chain employs TRBV6-1 and TRBJ2-1; the D is unclear. Trimming left V 5 bases short and J 4 bases short, with 12 bases between. The germline V gene has CDR1 MNHNS and CDR2 SASEGT. This CDR3 is 14 amino acids long. The CDR3 nucleotides read TGTGCCAGCAGTTCCCTAAAGGTATACAATGAGCAGTTCTTC. It encodes CASSSLKVYNEQFF.

Notes on this clone: Other nucleotide sequences from this sample produce the same CDR3. The V call is TRBV5-1, the J call TRBJ2-7; a possible D gene is TRBD2 (6 bases). CDR1 is SGHRS, CDR2 YFSETQ, per germline. The V gene lost 3 bases and the J gene lost 0 bases, with 10 bases spanning the gap. This CDR3 has 14 amino acids. CDR3 DNA sequence: TGCGCCAGCAGCTGGGGGGTTAACTCCTACGAGCAGTACTTC. It yields the protein CASSWGVNSYEQYF. Full variable domain (outside the CDR3, taken from reference TRBV5-1 and TRBJ2-7): KAGVTQTPRYLIKTRGQQVTLSCSPISGHRSVSWYQQTPGQGLQFLFEYFSETQRNKGNFPGRFSGRQFSNSRSEMNVSTLELGDSALYLCASSWGVNSYEQYFGPGTRLTVT.

A few counts support this clone. Compared with germline, one end of the junction differs, possibly owing to a read error. The genes are TRBV6-1 and TRBJ1-4; perhaps TRBD1 as D (6 bases). The CDR3 has 15 amino acids. The germline V gene has CDR1 MNHNS and CDR2 SASEGT. The CDR3 spells CASIELAGECEKLFF. CDR3 sequence (DNA): TGTGCCAGCATTGAATTGGCAGGGGAATGTGAAAAACTGTTTTTT.

This clone was detected many times. The V and J genes are TRBV3-1 and TRBJ1-2, with D possibly being TRBD1 (5 bases). Germline CDR1 and CDR2: LGHDT and YNNKEL (reference sequence). Trimming stripped 1 base from V and 8 bases from J, with 14 bases between. This CDR3 has 14 residues. The CDR3 region is CASSQVNAGSGYTF. The CDR3 nucleotides are TGTGCCAGCAGCCAAGTAAATGCAGGGTCGGGCTACACCTTC.

The chain uses TRBV7-2 and TRBJ2-1; 9 bases match TRBD2. V lost 5 bases to trimming and J lost 5 bases; unmatched junction nucleotides: 4. Germline CDR1 is SGHTA and CDR2 is FQGNSA. The CDR3 totals 14 residues. The CDR3 coding sequence is TGTGCCAGCAGCAATAGCGGGAGACACAATGAGCAGTTCTTC. Translated: CASSNSGRHNEQFF.

The chain joins TRBV11-2 to TRBJ2-3; TRBD2 aligns across 8 bases. This CDR3 comprises 16 residues. In germline, CDR1 is SGHAT, CDR2 FQNNGV. V lost 5 bases and J lost 3; bases outside the gene matches: 10. The CDR3 reads CASSPRGLGQTDTQYF. The DNA of the CDR3 is TGTGCCAGCAGCCCCCGGGGACTAGGCCAGACAGATACGCAGTATTTT.